The entry that follows covers one TCR beta chain sequence. This record belongs to a study of cytomegalovirus exposure and HLA in healthy donors. The PCR contained 60 Vbeta and 13 Jbeta primers. Profiled with immunoSEQ multiplex PCR; TCRdb holds only in-frame clones, not every one. In all, the sample yields approximately 200,000 clones. Trimming removed 5 bases from V and 5 bases from J; junction bases left unmatched: 6. This CDR3 contains 15 residues. Germline V lookup: CDR1 LNHDA, CDR2 SQIVND (reference sequence). The material sequenced was PBMCs. The sequence derives from a boy between 10 and 17 years old in good health and CMV-seronegative. V usage is TRBV19 and J usage is TRBJ1-6, with 7 bases lining up with TRBD1. The CDR3 nucleotides read TGTGCCAGTAGTGTCGGACAGGAACATAATTCACCCCTCCACTTT. It encodes CASSVGQEHNSPLHF.